This TCR beta chain was sequenced for a study of early T cells in non-severe SARS-CoV-2 infection. Background on the study: The sequenced material was bulk RNA from unsorted whole blood, and its chains were unpaired. Study results and caveats: Comparison of clonotypes with VDJdb favored anti-spike CD8 responses while missing private and CD4 specificities.

Unique molecular identifiers were attached to individual cDNA molecules. In TCRdb, the 5' RACE reads were re-called with MiXCR into one record per CDR3 protein. The table records 30,000 or so distinct CDR3 sequences, approximately 6.3% of them present only once. Trimming removed 8 bases from V and 4 bases from J, with 12 bases in between. This CDR3 contains 13 residues. Germline V CDR1 and CDR2: WSHSY, SAAADI. This clonotype was counted ten times or more. Its antigen is unidentified. J is TRBJ2-1 and V is TRBV10-2; D might be TRBD1 or TRBD2, each matching 5 bases. The sample consisted of whole blood. The receptor was derived from an adult who was a healthcare worker with PCR-confirmed SARS-CoV-2 infection or an uninfected control (not recorded which). CDR3 coding DNA: TGCGCCAGCGGACGGGACGGATACAATGAGCAGTTCTTC. Residues: CASGRDGYNEQFF.